The 31 T cell receptor beta chains reported below all come from one sample, sequenced in a study of cytomegalovirus exposure and HLA in healthy donors. Sequencing used immunoSEQ multiplex PCR; TCRdb keeps in-frame clones, though not all of them. The table records tens of thousands of clones, under 95% of them present only once. The material sequenced was PBMCs. These receptors were taken from a woman in her 30s in good health and CMV-seropositive.

The chain has TRBV2 and TRBJ2-5, with 8 bases fitting TRBD2. Germline trimming cut 6 bases from V and 1 base from J; bases unmatched to any gene: 10. The CDR3 extends over 16 amino acids. Germline V gives CDR1 SNHLY, CDR2 FYNNEI. The CDR3 region has the DNA TGTGCCAGCAGGGATAGAGCGGGAGTAGGCCAAGAGACCCAGTACTTC. Translation: CASRDRAGVGQETQYF.

The chain carries TRBV19 and TRBJ1-2; D possibly corresponds to TRBD1 (6 bases). The CDR3 is 13 residues long. The V gene lost 6 bases and the J gene lost 6 bases, with 14 bases spanning the gap. Germline-derived CDR1 and CDR2 are LNHDA and SQIVND (reference sequence). The CDR3 DNA follows: TGTGCCAGTAGCACAAACAGGGCTAATGGCTACACCTTC. Amino acids: CASSTNRANGYTF. The full variable domain, rest sourced from reference TRBV19 and TRBJ1-2, is DGGITQSPKYLFRKEGQNVTLSCEQNLNHDAMYWYRQDPGQGLRLIYYSQIVNDFQKGDIAEGYSVSREKKESFPLTVTSAQKNPTAFYLCASSTNRANGYTFGSGTRLTVV.

This chain connects TRBV29-1 to TRBJ1-1, with a possible D match to TRBD1 (6 bases). Germline lookup yields CDR1 SQVTM and CDR2 ANQGSEA. Trimming took 7 bases from V and 4 from J, leaving 19 bases between them. The CDR3 totals 14 residues. The CDR3 reads CSALARGGGTEAFF. CDR3 sequence (DNA): TGCAGCGCCCTGGCCCGAGGGGGGGGCACTGAAGCTTTCTTT.

The chain employs TRBV19 and TRBJ2-6, with 12 nucleotides matching TRBD2. The germline CDR1 and CDR2 sequences are LNHDA and SQIVND (reference sequence). The CDR3 sequence is 18 residues long. V was pared by 3 bases and J by 2 bases, with 5 bases of the junction left unmatched. The CDR3 nucleotides read TGTGCCAGTAGTATGAGCGGACTAGCGGGAACTGGGGCCAACGTCCTGACTTTC. As protein: CASSMSGLAGTGANVLTF.

The V and J genes are TRBV28 and TRBJ2-1; the D is unclear. V lost 3 bases to trimming and J lost 0 bases, with 3 bases between them. The CDR3 is 13 amino acids. Germline loops: CDR1 MDHEN, CDR2 SYDVKM. The CDR3 reads CASSFRSYNEQFF. The DNA of the CDR3 is TGTGCCAGCAGTTTTCGCTCCTACAATGAGCAGTTCTTC. Full variable domain (outside the CDR3, taken from reference TRBV28 and TRBJ2-1): DVKVTQSSRYLVKRTGEKVFLECVQDMDHENMFWYRQDPGLGLRLIYFSYDVKMKEKGDIPEGYSVSREKKERFSLILESASTNQTSMYLCASSFRSYNEQFFGPGTRLTVL.

The chain has TRBV9 and TRBJ2-5, with D maybe TRBD2 (6 bases). Looked up from germline, CDR1 is SGDLS and CDR2 is YYNGEE. The CDR3 extends over 14 amino acids. Trimming removed 0 bases from V and 3 bases from J, with 9 bases in between. The CDR3 loop reads CASSVGGGEETQYF. Here the CDR3 DNA reads TGTGCCAGCAGCGTAGGTGGAGGGGAAGAGACCCAGTACTTC. The entire variable domain, with the rest obtained from reference TRBV9 and TRBJ2-5, is as follows: DSGVTQTPKHLITATGQRVTLRCSPRSGDLSVYWYQQSLDQGLQFLIQYYNGEERAKGNILERFSAQQFPDLHSELNLSSLELGDSALYFCASSVGGGEETQYFGPGTRLLVL.

As for this clone: Relative to the germline gene, one junction end is altered; a read error may explain this. J is TRBJ2-3 and V is TRBV7-2; TRBD2 aligns across 10 bases. This CDR3 is 14 amino acids long. CDR1 SGHTA and CDR2 FQGNSA come from the germline V gene. CDR3 protein: CASSLAGDTDTQYF. In DNA form, the CDR3 reads TGTGCCAGCAGCCTAGCGGGAGATACAGATACGCAGTATTTT.

This chain uses TRBV7-2 with TRBJ2-1; 12 bases agree with TRBD2. The CDR3 spans 16 residues. Per the germline V gene, CDR1 is SGHTA and CDR2 is FQGNSA. V lost 5 bases, J lost 5 bases, and 7 bases stayed unmatched. CDR3 sequence (DNA): TGTGCCAGCAGCCCCCTCCGACTAGCGGGAGACAATGAGCAGTTCTTC. The encoded protein is CASSPLRLAGDNEQFF. Looking up the rest from reference TRBV7-2 and TRBJ2-1 gives the full variable domain: GAGVSQSPSNKVTEKGKDVELRCDPISGHTALYWYRQSLGQGLEFLIYFQGNSAPDKSGLPSDRFSAERTGGSVSTLTIQRTQQEDSAVYLCASSPLRLAGDNEQFFGPGTRLTVL.

The chain carries TRBV27 and TRBJ2-5; 7 positions match TRBD2. Gene TRBJ2-7 matches the end of the DNA better, so the J call may be wrong. This CDR3 spans 17 amino acids. Germline CDR1 reads MNHEY; CDR2 reads SMNVEV (reference sequence). DNA of the CDR3: TGTGCCAGCAGTTTCTCAGCCGGGTCTAGCGGATCCTACGAGCAGTACTTC. It codes for CASSFSAGSSGSYEQYF.

The rearrangement joins TRBV5-1 to TRBJ1-1, with D possibly TRBD1 on 6 matching bases. Trimming took 2 bases from V and 3 from J, leaving 8 bases between them. The CDR3 extends over 13 amino acids. Looked up from germline, CDR1 is SGHRS and CDR2 is YFSETQ. The CDR3 loop reads CASSLQGYTEAFF. The CDR3 DNA sequence: TGCGCCAGCAGCTTACAGGGATACACTGAAGCTTTCTTT. Variable domain in full (rest from reference TRBV5-1 and TRBJ1-1): KAGVTQTPRYLIKTRGQQVTLSCSPISGHRSVSWYQQTPGQGLQFLFEYFSETQRNKGNFPGRFSGRQFSNSRSEMNVSTLELGDSALYLCASSLQGYTEAFFGQGTRLTVV.

This clone showed up just once. CDR3 DNA sequence: TGTGCCAGCTCCTCGCAGGGTTTGTTGCAGCCCCAGCATTTT. This codes for CASSSQGLLQPQHF. The chain has TRBV7-8 and TRBJ1-5, with a possible D match to TRBD1 (5 bases). Germline CDR1 SGHVS, CDR2 FQNEAQ. This CDR3 has 14 residues. Trimming took 8 bases from V and 7 from J, leaving 18 bases between them.

This chain joins TRBV28 and TRBJ1-6; maybe TRBD1 (6 bases). V lost 6 bases and J 10 bases, leaving 16 bases between the germline ends. The CDR3 is made up of 14 amino acids. The germline V gene encodes CDR1 MDHEN and CDR2 SYDVKM. CDR3 residues: CASSPTGSNSPLHF. For the CDR3, the DNA is TGTGCCAGCAGCCCTACAGGGTCCAACTCACCCCTCCACTTT.

V usage is TRBV6-5 and J usage is TRBJ1-5; 7 bases are shared with TRBD1. Germline CDR1 and CDR2: MNHEY and SVGAGI. J lost 7 bases, V lost 5 bases, and 8 bases had no gene match. This CDR3 has 14 residues. DNA of the CDR3: TGTGCCAGCAGTCGGGCAGGGGGACGCCAGCCCCAGCATTTT. It translates to CASSRAGGRQPQHF.

The V gene is TRBV2, the J gene TRBJ2-1; 10 nucleotides agree with TRBD2. The CDR3 extends over 14 amino acids. The V segment lost 4 bases and the J segment 5 bases; nucleotides outside the gene matches: 2. CDR1 is SNHLY and CDR2 is FYNNEI in the germline V gene. The CDR3: CASSGLAGDNEQFF. In DNA form, the CDR3 reads TGTGCCAGCAGTGGGCTAGCGGGGGACAATGAGCAGTTCTTC.

J is TRBJ1-4 and V is TRBV28, with 7 bases identical to TRBD1. Germline V gives CDR1 MDHEN, CDR2 SYDVKM. The junction had 5 bases not matched to a gene; V was cut back by 3 bases and J by 7 bases. This CDR3 is 14 amino acids long. The CDR3 region is CASSFFRGSEKLFF. The CDR3 DNA is TGTGCCAGCAGTTTCTTCAGGGGGTCTGAAAAACTGTTTTTT.

A single count supports this clone. The chain couples TRBV13 to TRBJ1-1; 8 bases are shared with TRBD1. Germline V CDR1 and CDR2: PRHDT, FYEKMQ (reference sequence). V lost 0 bases, J lost 5 bases, and 11 bases stayed unmatched. The CDR3 consists of 17 residues. CDR3 sequence reads: CASSLGLGQGWETEAFF. CDR3 nucleotide sequence: TGTGCCAGCAGCTTAGGACTTGGACAGGGTTGGGAAACTGAAGCTTTCTTT.

V is TRBV6-6 and J is TRBJ2-5; 10 nucleotides line up with TRBD2. The CDR3 length is 16 residues. After removal of 2 bases from V and 3 bases from J, the junction contained 6 bases not matched to a gene. In germline, CDR1 is MNHNY, CDR2 SVGAGI (reference sequence). In nucleotides, the CDR3 is TGTGCCAGCAGTTACCGGCTAGCGGGAGAAGAAGAGACCCAGTACTTC. Its protein is CASSYRLAGEEETQYF.

The chain carries TRBV29-1 and TRBJ2-3; D perhaps matches TRBD2 (6 bases). Germline V gene lookup returns CDR1 SQVTM and CDR2 ANQGSEA. The CDR3 runs to 14 residues. V was cut by 7 bases and J by 0 bases, with 14 bases left in between. The DNA of the CDR3 is TGCAGCGCCCTCGGGACTGCAAGCACAGATACGCAGTATTTT. This codes for CSALGTASTDTQYF.

This chain joins TRBV28 and TRBJ2-2; possibly TRBD2 for D (6 bases). V lost 7 bases to trimming and J lost 1 base, with 16 bases between them. This CDR3 spans 16 amino acids. Per the germline V gene, CDR1 is MDHEN and CDR2 is SYDVKM. The CDR3 sequence: CASTPFGGENTGELFF. The CDR3 nucleotides read TGTGCCAGCACCCCGTTCGGAGGGGAGAACACCGGGGAGCTGTTTTTT. Combining the CDR3 with reference TRBV28 and TRBJ2-2 gives the whole variable domain DVKVTQSSRYLVKRTGEKVFLECVQDMDHENMFWYRQDPGLGLRLIYFSYDVKMKEKGDIPEGYSVSREKKERFSLILESASTNQTSMYLCASTPFGGENTGELFFGEGSRLTVL.

V and J are TRBV5-1 and TRBJ2-2; D is ambiguous. V dropped 2 bases and J dropped 5 bases, with 7 bases sitting between them. CDR1 and CDR2 (germline): SGHRS, YFSETQ. This CDR3 has 13 amino acids. The CDR3 protein is CASSLQMTGELFF. For the CDR3, the DNA is TGCGCCAGCAGCTTACAGATGACCGGGGAGCTGTTTTTT. The whole variable domain, remainder taken from reference TRBV5-1 and TRBJ2-2, is KAGVTQTPRYLIKTRGQQVTLSCSPISGHRSVSWYQQTPGQGLQFLFEYFSETQRNKGNFPGRFSGRQFSNSRSEMNVSTLELGDSALYLCASSLQMTGELFFGEGSRLTVL.

The J gene is TRBJ2-5, the V gene TRBV19; 9 bases map to TRBD1. CDR1 and CDR2 (germline): LNHDA, SQIVND (reference sequence). This CDR3 has 20 amino acids. V was pared by 6 bases and J by 2 bases, with 22 bases of the junction left unmatched. CDR3 nucleotides: TGTGCCAGTAGCAAAAAACCGCCTGGAGGGACAGGGACGACACAAGAGACCCAGTACTTC. It translates to CASSKKPPGGTGTTQETQYF.

This clone was counted only a few times. The chain combines TRBV7-9 with TRBJ2-7; D is uncertain. Trimming removed 5 bases at V and 0 bases at J, with 14 bases between. Per the germline V gene, CDR1 is SEHNR and CDR2 is FQNEAQ (reference sequence). This CDR3 spans 15 amino acids. CDR3 DNA: TGTGCCAGCAGCCAACGGGTAGGCAGCTCCTACGAGCAGTACTTC. Protein sequence: CASSQRVGSSYEQYF.

The rearrangement links TRBV28 to TRBJ2-4; the match to TRBD2 covers 7 bases. The trim removed 5 bases at V and 3 bases at J, leaving 4 bases unmatched. This CDR3 comprises 14 residues. Looked up from germline, CDR1 is MDHEN and CDR2 is SYDVKM. The CDR3 is CASSLGGVKNIQYF. The CDR3 DNA sequence: TGTGCCAGCAGTCTGGGAGGGGTCAAAAACATTCAGTACTTC.

CDR3 residues: CASSLTSGRQTYEQYF. Written as DNA, the CDR3 is TGTGCCAGTAGTCTCACTAGCGGGAGGCAGACCTACGAGCAGTACTTC. V and J are TRBV19 and TRBJ2-7; 12 bases match TRBD2. V lost 5 bases to trimming and J lost 2 bases; unmatched junction nucleotides: 7. Germline V gene lookup returns CDR1 LNHDA and CDR2 SQIVND (reference sequence). This CDR3 is built from 16 residues.

The chain links TRBV5-5 to TRBJ1-2; 8 bases line up with TRBD1. Germline V gene data show CDR1 as SGHKS and CDR2 as YYEKEE (reference sequence). The CDR3 contains 16 residues. The V and J ends lost 5 bases and 4 bases, in that order; junction bases with no gene match: 13. DNA for the CDR3: TGTGCCAGCAGTCTTACTCAGGGGGCCGGCTCCTATGGCTACACCTTC. Residues: CASSLTQGAGSYGYTF.

This clone has only a few counts. V is TRBV11-2 and J is TRBJ2-7; TRBD2 might be the D (5 bases). The CDR3 spans 14 residues. Germline assignment: CDR1 SGHAT and CDR2 FQNNGV. The V gene lost 4 bases and the J gene lost 7 bases, with 17 bases spanning the gap. CDR3 nucleotide sequence: TGTGCCAGCAGCTCCCCGCGAAACCGAGGGGAGCAGTACTTC. Its protein product is CASSSPRNRGEQYF.

This clone was observed once. The rearrangement joins TRBV7-9 to TRBJ2-6, with D possibly matching TRBD2 (7 bases). V lost 5 bases and J lost 0, with 8 bases in between. Germline CDR1 reads SEHNR; CDR2 reads FQNEAQ (reference sequence). This CDR3 has 15 amino acids. The CDR3 DNA is TGTGCCAGCAGCGGGGGGGCCTCTGGGGCCAACGTCCTGACTTTC. Encoded protein: CASSGGASGANVLTF.

The CDR3 DNA sequence: TGTGCCAGCTCACCTCAGTACCAAGAGACCCAGTACTTC. Its protein is CASSPQYQETQYF. This rearrangement joins TRBV18 to TRBJ2-5; no clear D. V lost 3 bases and J lost 0, with 5 bases in between. CDR1 and CDR2 (germline): KGHSH, LQKENI. The CDR3 loop spans 13 amino acids.

This clone was seen only once. This chain connects TRBV30 to TRBJ2-1, with D possibly being TRBD2 (6 bases). The CDR3 sequence is 15 residues long. The V and J ends lost 0 bases and 4 bases respectively, with 13 bases between them. The V gene's germline CDR1 is GTSNPN and CDR2 SVGIG (reference sequence). CDR3 in amino acids: CAWSVLSGAYNEQFF. DNA for the CDR3: TGTGCCTGGAGTGTACTTAGCGGAGCATACAATGAGCAGTTCTTC.

The chain carries TRBV7-2 and TRBJ1-5; D remains unclear. Germline CDR1 and CDR2: SGHTA and FQGNSA. The CDR3 runs to 15 residues. V lost 1 base and J lost 7, with 14 bases in between. Here the CDR3 reads CASSLEGSGLQPQHF. The CDR3 nucleotides read TGTGCCAGCAGCTTAGAAGGCTCAGGTCTACAGCCCCAGCATTTT.

The chain carries TRBV19 and TRBJ1-1; 7 nucleotides agree with TRBD1. This CDR3 is built from 15 residues. J was trimmed by 2 bases and V by 2 bases; bases with no gene match: 5. Germline CDR1 and CDR2: LNHDA and SQIVND (reference sequence). CDR3 residues: CASSIWDRSNTEAFF. The CDR3 DNA is TGTGCCAGTAGTATATGGGACAGATCCAACACTGAAGCTTTCTTT.